Described below is a single T cell receptor beta chain sequence and its context. The sample belongs to a study of cytomegalovirus exposure and HLA in healthy donors. Study details: Out of approximately 170 million T cells, an earlier analysis found roughly 110 million unique TCR beta sequences in total.

Per the germline V gene, CDR1 is SGHDT and CDR2 is YYEEEE. The germline V and J ends were trimmed by 2 bases and 2 bases, with 9 bases remaining between them. The CDR3 sequence is 14 residues long. The primer mix had 60 Vbeta and 13 Jbeta primers. Sequencing used immunoSEQ multiplex PCR; TCRdb keeps in-frame clones, though not all of them. The sample data list 80,000 to 95,000 clones. The receptor comes from a woman in her thirties in good health and CMV-seronegative. The chain has TRBV5-6 and TRBJ2-3; D is perhaps TRBD1 (6 bases). Input material: PBMCs. CDR3 coding DNA: TGTGCCAGCAGCTTAGGGGGACCCACAGATACGCAGTATTTT. Translating it yields CASSLGGPTDTQYF.